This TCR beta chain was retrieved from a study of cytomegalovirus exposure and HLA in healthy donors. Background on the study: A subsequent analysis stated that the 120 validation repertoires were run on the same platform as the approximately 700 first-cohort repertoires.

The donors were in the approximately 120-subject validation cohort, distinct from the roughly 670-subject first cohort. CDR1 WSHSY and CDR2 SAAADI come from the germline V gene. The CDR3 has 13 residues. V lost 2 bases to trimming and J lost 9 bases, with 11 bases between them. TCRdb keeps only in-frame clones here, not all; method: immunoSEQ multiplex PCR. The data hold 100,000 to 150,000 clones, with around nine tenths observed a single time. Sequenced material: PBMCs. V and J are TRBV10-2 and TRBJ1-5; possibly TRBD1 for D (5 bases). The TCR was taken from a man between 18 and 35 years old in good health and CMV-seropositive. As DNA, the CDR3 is TGCGCCAGCAGTGAGGCAGGGATGTTGCCCCAGCATTTT. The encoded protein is CASSEAGMLPQHF.